The following is a T cell receptor beta chain sequence with its context. The antigen is undetermined. The germline CDR1 and CDR2 sequences are MDHEN and SYDVKM. This CDR3 is 14 amino acids long. V shed 6 bases, J shed 1 base, and the junction held 4 bases outside the gene matches. Aged about 6 to 90, donors were systemically healthy Caucasians from Russia. The entry originates in a study of blood T cells in healthy people across ages. With a J-beta primer mix and a sample-barcoded 5' primer, a second PCR ran 7 to 11 cycles. Through a template-switch adaptor with 12 random nucleotides, each cDNA molecule received a tag. Using its own MiXCR run on the 5' RACE reads, TCRdb lists one record per CDR3 protein. Altogether 650,000 or so distinct CDR3 sequences are present, around 52% being singletons, with the ten largest covering around an eighth. Broader study findings: It was not possible, with unsorted PBMCs, to conclusively compare naive and antigen-experienced cells.

The sequencing sample was made of blood. The receptor comes from a woman aged 80 or over in good health. The genes are TRBV28 and TRBJ2-3; 7 bases are a match to TRBD2. CDR3 loop: CASSLLAGTDTQYF. In nucleotides, the CDR3 is TGTGCCAGCAGCCTCCTAGCGGGCACAGATACGCAGTATTTT.